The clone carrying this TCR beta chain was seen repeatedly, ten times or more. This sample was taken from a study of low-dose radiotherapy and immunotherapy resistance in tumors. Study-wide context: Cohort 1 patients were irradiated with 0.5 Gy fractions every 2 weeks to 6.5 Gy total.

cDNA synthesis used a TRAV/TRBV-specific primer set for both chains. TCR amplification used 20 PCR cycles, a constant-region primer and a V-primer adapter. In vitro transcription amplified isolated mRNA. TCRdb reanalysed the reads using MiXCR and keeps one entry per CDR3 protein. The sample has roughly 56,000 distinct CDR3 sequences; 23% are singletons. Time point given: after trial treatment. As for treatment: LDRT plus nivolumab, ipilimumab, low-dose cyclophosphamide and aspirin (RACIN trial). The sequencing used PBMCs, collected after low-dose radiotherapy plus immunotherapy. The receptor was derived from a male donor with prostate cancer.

The DNA for the CDR3 is TGCAGTGCCGGGACTAGCGGGGGAGAGACCCAGTACTTC. Translation gives CSAGTSGGETQYF. This rearrangement joins TRBV20-1 to TRBJ2-5; 14 bases match TRBD2. The CDR3 runs to 13 residues. Trimming removed 6 bases from V and 4 bases from J; junction bases left unmatched: 1. The V gene's germline CDR1 is DFQATT and CDR2 SNEGSKA (reference sequence).